This T cell receptor beta chain came from a study of control samples from healthy donors and cancer patients. Sequencing was performed with immunoSEQ multiplex PCR; in TCRdb, only in-frame clones are kept and a portion is missing. This table has 150,000 to 200,000 clones, 90% to 95% appearing once. With regard to this clone: The identical CDR3 is also encoded by other nucleotide sequences in the sample.

The ends lost 0 bases at V and 5 bases at J; junction bases unmatched: 3. The CDR3 contains 17 residues. Germline V gives CDR1 SGHTA, CDR2 FQGTGA. This sequence was found in a woman in her twenties or thirties in good health. V gene TRBV7-3 combines with J gene TRBJ1-6; 11 positions match TRBD1. The sequencing input was blood. The CDR3 sequence: CASSLTGTGGNNSPLHF. Here the CDR3 DNA reads TGTGCCAGCAGCTTAACGGGGACAGGGGGTAATAATTCACCCCTCCACTTT.